The 19 T cell receptor beta chains below come from one sample, sequenced in a study of beta chain features in type 1 diabetes. Since all of the isolated RNA was reverse transcribed, expressed TCRB transcripts were what got sequenced. Profiling relied on immunoSEQ multiplex PCR, and the TCRdb table lists in-frame clones only, not all of them. The table records 300,000 or so clones, around 8% of them present only once. Specimen: central memory CD4+ T cells from blood. All receptors derive from a woman between 18 and 30 years old in good health.

This chain links TRBV10-3 with TRBJ2-7; 7 bases line up with TRBD1. J lost 2 bases, V lost 10 bases, and 11 bases had no gene match. The germline V gene encodes CDR1 ENHRY and CDR2 SYGVKD. The CDR3 covers 14 residues. Here the CDR3 DNA reads TGTGCCAGCGCTGGGACAGTCGTACCCTACGAGCAGTACTTC. Translated, it gives CASAGTVVPYEQYF.

The chain links TRBV6-1 to TRBJ2-2; TRBD1 might be the D (5 bases). The CDR3 is 13 residues long. CDR1 MNHNS and CDR2 SASEGT come from the germline V gene. V gave up 7 bases and J gave up 8 bases, with 14 bases separating them. The CDR3 is CASKPQVRGELFF. The CDR3 DNA reads as TGTGCCAGCAAACCACAGGTTCGGGGGGAGCTGTTTTTT.

Worth noting for this clone: Other DNA variants within this sample encode the same CDR3. The chain links TRBV5-1 to TRBJ2-3, with TRBD1 matching over 7 bases. This CDR3 has 15 amino acids. With V trimmed by 0 bases and J by 0 bases, 1 base remained unmatched. Germline lookup yields CDR1 SGHRS and CDR2 YFSETQ. CDR3 sequence reads: CASSLAGQSTDTQYF. The CDR3 DNA sequence: TGCGCCAGCAGCTTGGCGGGACAGAGCACAGATACGCAGTATTTT.

This clone was found many times. The chain uses TRBV28 and TRBJ2-4, with TRBD1 matching over 7 bases. The V segment lost 11 bases and the J segment 8 bases; nucleotides outside the gene matches: 12. Per germline, CDR1 MDHEN and CDR2 SYDVKM. The CDR3 has 13 amino acids. The CDR3 sequence: CASLRAGGDIQYF. Here the CDR3 DNA reads TGTGCCTCGTTGCGGGCAGGGGGAGACATTCAGTACTTC.

This clone has at least ten counts. This chain uses TRBV7-9 with TRBJ2-2; D not certain. Germline V gene data show CDR1 as SEHNR and CDR2 as FQNEAQ (reference sequence). V shed 5 bases and J shed 7 bases, with 14 bases lying between them. The CDR3 runs to 14 residues. CDR3 protein: CASSPLRTRGELFF. As DNA, the CDR3 is TGTGCCAGCAGCCCCCTCAGGACGCGCGGGGAGCTGTTTTTT.

The chain combines TRBV5-4 with TRBJ1-1; TRBD1 might be the D (5 bases). V lost 0 bases and J lost 1, with 10 bases in between. The CDR3 runs 15 residues. CDR1 and CDR2 from the germline V gene are SGHNT and YYREEE (reference sequence). The DNA for the CDR3 is TGTGCCAGCAGCTTGGTCTGGGGCGAGAACACTGAAGCTTTCTTT. Amino acid sequence: CASSLVWGENTEAFF.

The chain is built from TRBV18 and TRBJ2-7, with D possibly being TRBD2 (6 bases). V was shortened by 4 bases and J by 2 bases, with 9 bases between the two germline ends. Per the germline V gene, CDR1 is KGHSH and CDR2 is LQKENI. The CDR3 sequence is 13 residues long. The CDR3 loop is CASSQTSTYEQYF. DNA of the CDR3: TGTGCCAGCTCACAGACTAGTACCTACGAGCAGTACTTC.

This clone was detected only a few times. The CDR3 region has the DNA TGCAGCGCTTTAGCGGGAGAAGAGACCCAGTACTTC. Translation: CSALAGEETQYF. The chain carries TRBV29-1 and TRBJ2-5; 9 bases line up with TRBD2. The CDR3 runs to 12 residues. Germline CDR1 SQVTM, CDR2 ANQGSEA. V shed 7 bases, J shed 3 bases, and the junction held 3 bases outside the gene matches.

The V call is TRBV11-2, the J call TRBJ2-3; TRBD1 matches 7 bases. The germline gives CDR1 SGHAT, CDR2 FQNNGV. This CDR3 contains 12 residues. V was clipped by 6 bases and J by 7 bases; unmatched bases: 4. Here the CDR3 reads CASRPGGNTQYF. CDR3 sequence (DNA): TGTGCCAGCAGACCAGGGGGAAATACGCAGTATTTT.

This clone was seen only a few times. V is TRBV7-9 and J is TRBJ2-3, with a tentative D call TRBD2 (6 bases). The germline V gene has CDR1 SEHNR and CDR2 FQNEAQ (reference sequence). Between the trimmed V and J ends, which lost 5 bases and 2 bases, there was a span of 11 bases. The CDR3 is 14 amino acids. This chain's CDR3 is CASSLSGPTDTQYF. DNA for the CDR3: TGTGCCAGCAGCCTTAGCGGACCCACAGATACGCAGTATTTT.

The gene calls are TRBV18 and TRBJ2-1; 9 nucleotides align to TRBD1. The CDR3 length is 15 residues. J was trimmed by 8 bases and V by 2 bases; bases with no gene match: 7. Germline CDR1 is KGHSH and CDR2 is LQKENI. In nucleotides, the CDR3 is TGTGCCAGCTCACCAAGGACAGGGGAAGGGGATGAGCAGTTCTTC. It translates to CASSPRTGEGDEQFF.

The chain is built from TRBV28 and TRBJ2-1; 10 bases are shared with TRBD2. The length of the CDR3 is 14 residues. Germline assignment: CDR1 MDHEN and CDR2 SYDVKM. With V trimmed by 3 bases and J by 10 bases, 6 bases remained unmatched. The DNA for the CDR3 is TGTGCCAGCAGTTTCCTAGCGGGAGTACGGGAGCAGTTCTTC. This translates into CASSFLAGVREQFF.

This chain links TRBV5-1 with TRBJ2-7; 7 bases agree with TRBD2. The V and J ends lost 4 bases and 5 bases, in that order; junction bases with no gene match: 9. This CDR3 has 14 amino acids. Germline CDR1 reads SGHRS; CDR2 reads YFSETQ. This chain's CDR3 is CASSRDYLTDEQYF. The CDR3 nucleotides read TGCGCCAGCAGCAGGGACTACCTCACGGACGAGCAGTACTTC.

This clone was observed a handful of times. The chain recombines TRBV7-2 with TRBJ2-7; no definite D call. The CDR3 totals 14 residues. Germline values: CDR1 SGHTA, CDR2 FQGNSA. Deletions cut 3 bases from V and 4 bases from J, with 13 bases between. CDR3 in DNA: TGTGCCAGCAGCTTCCCTCCGGAGAAATACGAGCAGTACTTC. It specifies CASSFPPEKYEQYF.

This clone was recorded many times. This chain connects TRBV7-2 to TRBJ1-2; no clear D gene. Trimming took 4 bases from V and 2 from J, leaving 11 bases between them. Germline V gene sequence: CDR1 SGHTA, CDR2 FQGNSA. The CDR3 is 14 amino acids. CDR3 DNA sequence: TGTGCCAGCAGCTCCGGAATTTTGAACTATGGCTACACCTTC. Its protein is CASSSGILNYGYTF.

The chain recombines TRBV5-1 with TRBJ1-2, with TRBD1 matching 10 bases. The trim removed 6 bases at V and 7 bases at J, leaving 6 bases unmatched. Germline CDR1 and CDR2: SGHRS and YFSETQ. This CDR3 comprises 13 residues. The CDR3 protein is CASTTGQGLGYTF. CDR3 DNA sequence: TGCGCCAGCACTACGGGACAGGGGCTTGGCTACACCTTC.

This clone occurred a few times. The V call is TRBV7-3, the J call TRBJ2-1; D call uncertain. The CDR3 has 15 amino acids. V lost 5 bases, J lost 3 bases, and 14 bases lay in between. The germline gives CDR1 SGHTA, CDR2 FQGTGA. CDR3 protein: CASSPTWGFYNEQFF. In DNA form, the CDR3 reads TGTGCCAGCAGCCCCACGTGGGGTTTCTACAATGAGCAGTTCTTC.

The chain joins TRBV4-2 to TRBJ2-2; D is perhaps TRBD1 (6 bases). The germline V gene has CDR1 LGHNA and CDR2 YNFKEQ. Trimming took off 0 bases at V and 2 bases at J, with 10 bases between the two ends. The CDR3 loop spans 16 amino acids. The CDR3 DNA is TGTGCCAGCAGCCAAGATCCAGGGGTAAACACCGGGGAGCTGTTTTTT. It translates to CASSQDPGVNTGELFF.

This clone was seen at least ten times. V gene TRBV9 combines with J gene TRBJ2-3; D remains unclear. Germline V CDR1 and CDR2: SGDLS, YYNGEE. V was shortened by 2 bases and J by 3 bases, with 16 bases between the two germline ends. The CDR3 totals 16 residues. The CDR3 DNA follows: TGTGCCAGCAGCGTCTCTCCCACTCTTCCTACAGATACGCAGTATTTT. Translating gives CASSVSPTLPTDTQYF.